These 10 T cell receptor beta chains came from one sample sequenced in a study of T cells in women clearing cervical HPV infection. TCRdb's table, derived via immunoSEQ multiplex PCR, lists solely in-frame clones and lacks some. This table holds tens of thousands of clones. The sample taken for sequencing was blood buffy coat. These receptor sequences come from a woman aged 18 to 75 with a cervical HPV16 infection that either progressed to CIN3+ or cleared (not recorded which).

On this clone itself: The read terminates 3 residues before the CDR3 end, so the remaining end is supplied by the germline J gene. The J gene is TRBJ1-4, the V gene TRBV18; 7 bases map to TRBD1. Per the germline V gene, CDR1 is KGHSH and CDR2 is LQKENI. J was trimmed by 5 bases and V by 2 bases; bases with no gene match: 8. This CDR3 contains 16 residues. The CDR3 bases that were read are TGTGCCAGCTCACCATCCAATCCAGGGGGGAATGAAAAA. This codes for CASSPSNPGGNEK. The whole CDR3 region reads CASSPSNPGGNEKLFF.

The part of the CDR3 DNA that was read is TGCAGCGTCGATCCCGGGTCTGCTAATGAAAAG. Protein sequence: CSVDPGSANEK. The full CDR3 sequence reads CSVDPGSANEKLFF. V is TRBV29-1 and J is TRBJ2-2; D unclear. The CDR3 extends 3 residues past the end of the read, so its final part is completed from the germline J gene. Germline loops: CDR1 SQVTM, CDR2 ANQGSEA. There are 14 residues in the CDR3.

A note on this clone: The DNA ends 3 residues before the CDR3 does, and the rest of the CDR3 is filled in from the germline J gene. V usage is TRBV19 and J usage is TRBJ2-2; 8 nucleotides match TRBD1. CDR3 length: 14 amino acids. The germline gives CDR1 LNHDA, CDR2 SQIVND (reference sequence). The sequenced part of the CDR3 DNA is TGTGCCAGTAGCCAACAGGGGGTTAATTCACCG. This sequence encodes CASSQQGVNSP. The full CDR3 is CASSQQGVNSPLFF.

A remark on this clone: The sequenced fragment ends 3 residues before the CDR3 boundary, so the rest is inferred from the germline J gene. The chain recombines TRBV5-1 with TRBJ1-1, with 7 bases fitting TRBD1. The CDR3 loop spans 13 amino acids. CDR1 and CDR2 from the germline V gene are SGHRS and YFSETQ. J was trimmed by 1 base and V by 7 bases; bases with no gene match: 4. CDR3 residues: CASFAGGNTEAFF. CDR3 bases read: TGCGCCAGCTTTGCAGGGGGGAACACTGAA.

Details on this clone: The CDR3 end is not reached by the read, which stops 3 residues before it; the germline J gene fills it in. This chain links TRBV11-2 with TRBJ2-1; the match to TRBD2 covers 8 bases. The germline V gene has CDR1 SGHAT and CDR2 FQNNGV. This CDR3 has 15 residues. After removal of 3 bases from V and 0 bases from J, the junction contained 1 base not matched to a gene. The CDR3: CASSFSGNSYNEQFF. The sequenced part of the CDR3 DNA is TGTGCCAGCAGCTTTAGCGGGAACTCCTACAATGAG.

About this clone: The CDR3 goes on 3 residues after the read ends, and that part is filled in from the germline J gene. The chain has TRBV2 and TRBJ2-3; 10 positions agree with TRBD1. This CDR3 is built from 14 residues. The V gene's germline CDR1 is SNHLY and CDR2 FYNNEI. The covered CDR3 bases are TGTGCCAGCAGTGGACAGGGGGCAAATCAGCCG. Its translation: CASSGQGANQP. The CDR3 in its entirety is CASSGQGANQPQYF.

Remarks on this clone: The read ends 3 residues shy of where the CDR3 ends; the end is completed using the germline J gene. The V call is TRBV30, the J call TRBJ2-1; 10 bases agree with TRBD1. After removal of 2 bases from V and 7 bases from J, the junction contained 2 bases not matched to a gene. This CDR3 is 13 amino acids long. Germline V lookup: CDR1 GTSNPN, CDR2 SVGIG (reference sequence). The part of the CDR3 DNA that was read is TGTGCCTGGAGTCGGGACAGGGGTAATGAG. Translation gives CAWSRDRGNE. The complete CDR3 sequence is CAWSRDRGNEQFF.

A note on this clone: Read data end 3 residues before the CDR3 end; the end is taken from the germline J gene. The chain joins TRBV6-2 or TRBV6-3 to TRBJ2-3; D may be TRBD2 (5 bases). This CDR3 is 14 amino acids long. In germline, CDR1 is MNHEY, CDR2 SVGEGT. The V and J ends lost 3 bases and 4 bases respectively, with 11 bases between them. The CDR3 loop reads CASSYNGESDTQYF. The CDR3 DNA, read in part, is TGTGCCAGCAGTTATAACGGGGAATCAGATACG.

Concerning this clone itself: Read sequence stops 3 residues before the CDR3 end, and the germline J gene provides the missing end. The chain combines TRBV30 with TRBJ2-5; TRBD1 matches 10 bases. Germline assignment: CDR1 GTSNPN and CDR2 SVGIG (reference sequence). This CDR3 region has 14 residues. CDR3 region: CAWSSRGQGYTQYF. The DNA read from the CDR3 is TGTGCCTGGAGTTCACGGGGACAGGGGTACACC.

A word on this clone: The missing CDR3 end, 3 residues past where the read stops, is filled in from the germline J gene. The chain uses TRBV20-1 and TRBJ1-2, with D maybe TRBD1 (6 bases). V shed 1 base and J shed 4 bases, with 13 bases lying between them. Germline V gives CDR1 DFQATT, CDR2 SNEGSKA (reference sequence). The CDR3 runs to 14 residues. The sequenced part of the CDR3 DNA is TGCAGTGCTAGAGCCTACAGGGACCTCTATGGC. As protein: CSARAYRDLYG. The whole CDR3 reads CSARAYRDLYGYTF.